A single sample gave rise to the 5 T cell receptor beta chains below, sequenced in a study of blood T cell repertoires in COVID-19. The assay was immunoSEQ multiplex PCR, and TCRdb's table has in-frame clones only and misses some. The sample carries some 64,000 clones, just under 75% recorded once. Sequencing was performed on peripheral blood. The receptors originated from a woman in her 70s with COVID-19, enrolled during active disease.

CDR3 loop: CAISEKRRGDEAFF. In DNA, the CDR3 is TGTGCCATCAGTGAGAAAAGAAGGGGCGATGAAGCTTTCTTT. The chain joins TRBV10-3 to TRBJ1-1, with a possible D match to TRBD1 (5 bases). Germline V CDR1 and CDR2: ENHRY, SYGVKD. The CDR3 has 14 amino acids. Trimming pared 2 bases from V and 7 bases from J, leaving 14 bases between.

The V call is TRBV7-2, the J call TRBJ1-6, with D tentatively TRBD1 (6 bases). Trimming cost V 1 base and J 0 bases, with 7 bases left between them. The germline CDR1 and CDR2 sequences are SGHTA and FQGNSA. This CDR3 contains 16 residues. The CDR3 region has the DNA TGTGCCAGCAGCTTAGACAGGGCCTCCTATAATTCACCCCTCCACTTT. Amino acids: CASSLDRASYNSPLHF.

The chain combines TRBV7-8 with TRBJ1-1, with D maybe TRBD1 (6 bases). The germline V gene has CDR1 SGHVS and CDR2 FQNEAQ. The CDR3 is 14 amino acids. V dropped 4 bases and J dropped 1 base, with 10 bases sitting between them. CDR3: CASSSGQPNTEAFF. In nucleotides, the CDR3 is TGTGCCAGCAGCTCAGGACAGCCGAACACTGAAGCTTTCTTT.

The rearrangement joins TRBV5-1 to TRBJ2-1; TRBD2 matches at 13 bases. The V gene end was trimmed by 4 bases and the J gene end by 2 bases; junction bases not matched to a gene: 6. The CDR3 loop spans 17 amino acids. Per the germline V gene, CDR1 is SGHRS and CDR2 is YFSETQ. In nucleotides, the CDR3 is TGCGCCAGCAGCCGGGGGACTAGCGGGGCCCCCTACAATGAGCAGTTCTTC. Residues: CASSRGTSGAPYNEQFF.

The CDR3 region has the DNA TGTGCCAGCAGCTTAGCGGGAGGGGGCTCTGAAAAACTGTTTTTT. It yields the protein CASSLAGGGSEKLFF. The V call is TRBV11-3, the J call TRBJ1-4, with 7 positions matching TRBD1. Looked up from germline, CDR1 is SGHNT and CDR2 is YENEEA. V dropped 1 base and J dropped 7; count of bases not matched to a gene: 6. The CDR3 extends over 15 amino acids.